The 9 T cell receptor beta chains listed next were all sequenced from one sample in a study of blood T cell repertoires in COVID-19. Profiled with immunoSEQ multiplex PCR; TCRdb holds only in-frame clones, not every one. In the table there are 250,000 to 350,000 clones, 85% to 90% of which are singletons. Sequencing input: peripheral blood. Receptors were obtained from a young woman with COVID-19, enrolled during active disease.

The gene calls are TRBV6-5 and TRBJ1-2, with TRBD1 matching over 10 bases. This CDR3 comprises 13 residues. The germline V gene has CDR1 MNHEY and CDR2 SVGAGI. The CDR3 loop is CVEGTGVSRGYTF. In DNA form, the CDR3 reads TGTGTCGAGGGGACAGGGGTCTCTAGGGGCTACACCTTC.

The J gene is TRBJ2-2, the V gene TRBV19; 10 bases map to TRBD2. V shed 4 bases, J shed 4 bases, and the junction held 12 bases outside the gene matches. This CDR3 comprises 18 residues. Germline V gene data show CDR1 as LNHDA and CDR2 as SQIVND (reference sequence). CDR3 in DNA: TGTGCCAGTAGTAAAGTCCTAGCGGGAGATGTACCCACCGGGGAGCTGTTTTTT. Amino acid sequence: CASSKVLAGDVPTGELFF.

This rearrangement joins TRBV11-2 to TRBJ2-5, with TRBD2 matching 10 bases. Germline V gene data show CDR1 as SGHAT and CDR2 as FQNNGV. CDR3 length equals 18 residues. V lost 1 base, J lost 0 bases, and 8 bases stayed unmatched. The chain's CDR3 is CASSLVGLAGANQETQYF. CDR3 in DNA: TGTGCCAGCAGCTTAGTGGGGCTAGCGGGAGCCAACCAAGAGACCCAGTACTTC.

V is TRBV18 and J is TRBJ1-5; TRBD1 matches at 11 bases. Germline values: CDR1 KGHSH, CDR2 LQKENI. V lost 4 bases to trimming and J lost 7 bases; unmatched junction nucleotides: 6. This CDR3 has 15 amino acids. Written as DNA, the CDR3 is TGTGCCAGCTCACTCCCGGGACAGGGGGGGCAGCCCCAGCATTTT. Its protein is CASSLPGQGGQPQHF. The full variable domain, rest sourced from reference TRBV18 and TRBJ1-5, is NAGVMQNPRHLVRRRGQEARLRCSPMKGHSHVYWYRQLPEEGLKFMVYLQKENIIDESGMPKERFSAEFPKEGPSILRIQQVVRGDSAAYFCASSLPGQGGQPQHFGDGTRLSIL.

The V call is TRBV4-1, the J call TRBJ2-7, with no clear D. V was cut by 0 bases and J by 4 bases, with 10 bases left in between. CDR1 MGHRA and CDR2 YSYEKL come from the germline V gene. The CDR3 covers 14 residues. The CDR3 loop is CASSQETVSYEQYF. In nucleotides, the CDR3 is TGCGCCAGCAGCCAAGAAACGGTTTCTTACGAGCAGTACTTC.

This clone was detected once. The chain has TRBV4-1 and TRBJ1-1; 7 bases are shared with TRBD1. The V gene's germline CDR1 is MGHRA and CDR2 YSYEKL. The CDR3 has 14 amino acids. Trimming cost V 2 bases and J 7 bases; bases outside gene matches: 7. The CDR3 nucleotides are TGCGCCAGCAGCCAACAGAGGACAGGCGGTGAAGCTTTCTTT. Residues: CASSQQRTGGEAFF.

This clone was observed once. The rearrangement joins TRBV28 to TRBJ2-7, with 9 bases lining up with TRBD2. CDR1 MDHEN and CDR2 SYDVKM come from the germline V gene. The CDR3 is 16 amino acids. J lost 4 bases, V lost 2 bases, and 9 bases had no gene match. The CDR3 loop is CASSLSSGRSIYEQYF. DNA of the CDR3: TGTGCCAGCAGTTTAAGTAGCGGGAGATCTATTTACGAGCAGTACTTC.

This chain connects TRBV27 to TRBJ2-7, with 12 nucleotides matching TRBD2. Losses at the gene ends were 7 bases for V and 6 bases for J; bases not matched to a gene: 10. Per germline, CDR1 MNHEY and CDR2 SMNVEV (reference sequence). CDR3 length equals 15 residues. CDR3 sequence reads: CASTGLAGRGGEQYF. The CDR3 DNA follows: TGTGCCAGCACGGGACTAGCGGGTCGGGGCGGCGAGCAGTACTTC.

In DNA, the CDR3 is TGTGCCAGCAGCCCCGAGGAAGGGGAAGGAGAGACCCAGTACTTC. It specifies CASSPEEGEGETQYF. The genes are TRBV7-9 and TRBJ2-5; a weak D match, TRBD1 (5 bases). This CDR3 has 15 residues. V was pared by 5 bases and J by 4 bases, with 17 bases between. CDR1 and CDR2 (germline): SEHNR, FQNEAQ (reference sequence).